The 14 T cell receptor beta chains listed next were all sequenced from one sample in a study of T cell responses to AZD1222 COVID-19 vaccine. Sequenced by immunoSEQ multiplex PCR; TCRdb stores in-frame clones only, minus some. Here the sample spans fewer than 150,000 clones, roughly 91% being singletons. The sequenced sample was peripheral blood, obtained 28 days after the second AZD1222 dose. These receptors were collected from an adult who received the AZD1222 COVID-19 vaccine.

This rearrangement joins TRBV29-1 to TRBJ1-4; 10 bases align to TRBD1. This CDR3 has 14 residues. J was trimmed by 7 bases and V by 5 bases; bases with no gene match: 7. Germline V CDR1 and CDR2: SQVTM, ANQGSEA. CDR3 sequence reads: CSVRDRGLFEKLFF. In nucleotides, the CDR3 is TGCAGCGTTCGAGACAGGGGGCTTTTTGAAAAACTGTTTTTT.

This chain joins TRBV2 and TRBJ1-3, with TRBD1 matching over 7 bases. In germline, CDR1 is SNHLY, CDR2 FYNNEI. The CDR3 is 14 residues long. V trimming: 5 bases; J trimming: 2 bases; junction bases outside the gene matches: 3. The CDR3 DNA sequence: TGTGCCAGCAGTACCAGGGGGACTGGAAACACCATATATTTT. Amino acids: CASSTRGTGNTIYF.

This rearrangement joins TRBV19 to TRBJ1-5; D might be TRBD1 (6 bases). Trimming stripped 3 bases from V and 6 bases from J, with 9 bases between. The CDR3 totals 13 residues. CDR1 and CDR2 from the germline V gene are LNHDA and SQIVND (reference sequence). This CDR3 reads CASSIQGGQPQHF. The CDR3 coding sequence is TGTGCCAGTAGTATTCAAGGGGGTCAGCCCCAGCATTTT.

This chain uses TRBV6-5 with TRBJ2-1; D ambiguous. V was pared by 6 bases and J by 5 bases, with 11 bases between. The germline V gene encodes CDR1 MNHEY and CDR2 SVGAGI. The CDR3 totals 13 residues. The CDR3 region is CASRTNLDNEQFF. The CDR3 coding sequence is TGTGCCAGCAGGACCAACTTGGACAATGAGCAGTTCTTC.

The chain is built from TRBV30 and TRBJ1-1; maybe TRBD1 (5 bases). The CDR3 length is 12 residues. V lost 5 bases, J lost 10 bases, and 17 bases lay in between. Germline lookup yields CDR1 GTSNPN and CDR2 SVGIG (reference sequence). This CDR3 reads CAWAPQGLTAFF. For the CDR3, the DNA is TGTGCCTGGGCCCCGCAGGGCCTTACAGCTTTCTTT.

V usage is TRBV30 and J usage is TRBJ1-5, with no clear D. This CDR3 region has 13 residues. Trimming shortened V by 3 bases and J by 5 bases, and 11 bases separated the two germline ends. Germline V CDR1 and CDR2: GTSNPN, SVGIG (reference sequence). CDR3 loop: CAWSAAGDQPQHF. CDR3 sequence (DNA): TGTGCCTGGAGCGCGGCAGGAGATCAGCCCCAGCATTTT.

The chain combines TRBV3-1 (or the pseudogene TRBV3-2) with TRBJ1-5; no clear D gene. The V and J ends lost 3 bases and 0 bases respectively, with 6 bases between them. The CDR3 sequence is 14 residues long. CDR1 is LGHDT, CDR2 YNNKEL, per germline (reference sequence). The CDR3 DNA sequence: TGTGCCAGCAGCCACAGAGATAGCAATCAGCCCCAGCATTTT. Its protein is CASSHRDSNQPQHF.

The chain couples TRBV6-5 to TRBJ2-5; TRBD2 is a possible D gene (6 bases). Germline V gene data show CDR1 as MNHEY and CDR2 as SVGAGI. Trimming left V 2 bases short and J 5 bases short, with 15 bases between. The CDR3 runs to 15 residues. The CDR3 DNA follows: TGTGCCAGCAGTTACGCCGGGAGCCCGGTTGAGACCCAGTACTTC. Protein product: CASSYAGSPVETQYF.

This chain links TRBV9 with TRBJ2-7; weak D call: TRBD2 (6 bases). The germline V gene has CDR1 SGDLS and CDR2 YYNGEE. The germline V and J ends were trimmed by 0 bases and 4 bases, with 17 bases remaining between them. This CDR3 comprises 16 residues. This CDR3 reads CASSVGPGGDLYEQYF. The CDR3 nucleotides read TGTGCCAGCAGCGTAGGTCCCGGAGGGGACCTATACGAGCAGTACTTC.

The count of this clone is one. The CDR3 region has the DNA TGTGCCAGCAGCCCCACAGGGCCGATGAACACTGAAGCTTTCTTT. Protein: CASSPTGPMNTEAFF. The J gene is TRBJ1-1, the V gene TRBV3-1 (or the pseudogene TRBV3-2), with D maybe TRBD1 (6 bases). CDR3 length: 15 amino acids. Germline V lookup: CDR1 LGHDT, CDR2 YNNKEL (reference sequence). Deletions cut 4 bases from V and 0 bases from J, with 12 bases between.

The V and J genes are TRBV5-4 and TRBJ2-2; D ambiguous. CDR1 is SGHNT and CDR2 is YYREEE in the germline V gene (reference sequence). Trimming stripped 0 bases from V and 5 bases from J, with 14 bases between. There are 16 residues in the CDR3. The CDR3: CASSLDPGYGTGELFF. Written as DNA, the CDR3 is TGTGCCAGCAGCTTGGACCCCGGGTACGGGACCGGGGAGCTGTTTTTT.

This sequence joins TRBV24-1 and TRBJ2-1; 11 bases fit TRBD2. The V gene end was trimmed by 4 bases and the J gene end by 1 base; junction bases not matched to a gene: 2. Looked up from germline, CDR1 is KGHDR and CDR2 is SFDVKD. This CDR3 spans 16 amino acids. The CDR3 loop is CATSDTSGGSYNEQFF. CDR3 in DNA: TGTGCCACCAGTGACACTAGCGGGGGATCCTACAATGAGCAGTTCTTC.

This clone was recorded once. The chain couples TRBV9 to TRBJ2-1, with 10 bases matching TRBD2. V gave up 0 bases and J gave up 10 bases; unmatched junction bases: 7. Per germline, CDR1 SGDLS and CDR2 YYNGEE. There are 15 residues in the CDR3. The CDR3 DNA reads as TGTGCCAGCAGCGTAGAACTAGCGGGGTTCTCCGAGCAGTTCTTC. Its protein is CASSVELAGFSEQFF. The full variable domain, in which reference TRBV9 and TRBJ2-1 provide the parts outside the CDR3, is DSGVTQTPKHLITATGQRVTLRCSPRSGDLSVYWYQQSLDQGLQFLIQYYNGEERAKGNILERFSAQQFPDLHSELNLSSLELGDSALYFCASSVELAGFSEQFFGPGTRLTVL.

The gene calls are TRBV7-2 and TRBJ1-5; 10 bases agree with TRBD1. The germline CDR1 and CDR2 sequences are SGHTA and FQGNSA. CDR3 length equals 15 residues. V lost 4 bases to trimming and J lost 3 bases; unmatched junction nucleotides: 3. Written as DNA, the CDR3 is TGTGCCAGCAGCTCTGACAGGGGGCTCAATCAGCCCCAGCATTTT. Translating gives CASSSDRGLNQPQHF.